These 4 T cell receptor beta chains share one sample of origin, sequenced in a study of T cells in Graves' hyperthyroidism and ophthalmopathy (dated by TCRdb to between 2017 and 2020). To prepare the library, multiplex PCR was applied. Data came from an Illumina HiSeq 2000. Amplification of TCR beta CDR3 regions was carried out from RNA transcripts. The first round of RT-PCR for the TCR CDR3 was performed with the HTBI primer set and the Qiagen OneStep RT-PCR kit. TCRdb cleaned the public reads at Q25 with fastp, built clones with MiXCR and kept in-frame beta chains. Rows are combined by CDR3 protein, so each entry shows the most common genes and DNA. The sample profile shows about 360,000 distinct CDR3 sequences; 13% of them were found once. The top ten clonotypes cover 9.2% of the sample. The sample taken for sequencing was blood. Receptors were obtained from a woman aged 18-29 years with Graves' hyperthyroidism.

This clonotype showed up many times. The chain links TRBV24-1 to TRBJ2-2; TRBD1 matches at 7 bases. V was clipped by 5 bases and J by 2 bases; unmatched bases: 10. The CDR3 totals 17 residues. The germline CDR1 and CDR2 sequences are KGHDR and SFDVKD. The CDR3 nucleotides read TGTGCCACCAGTGGCTCGGAAGGGACAGCAAACACCGGGGAGCTGTTTTTT. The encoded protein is CATSGSEGTANTGELFF.

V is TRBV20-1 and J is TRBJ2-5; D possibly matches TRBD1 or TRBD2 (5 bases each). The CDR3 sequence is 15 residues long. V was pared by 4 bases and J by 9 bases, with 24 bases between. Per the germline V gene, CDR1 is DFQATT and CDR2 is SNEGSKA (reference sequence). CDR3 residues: CSATGPSGFRDAQYF. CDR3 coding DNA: TGCAGTGCTACGGGGCCCTCTGGTTTTCGAGACGCCCAGTACTTC.

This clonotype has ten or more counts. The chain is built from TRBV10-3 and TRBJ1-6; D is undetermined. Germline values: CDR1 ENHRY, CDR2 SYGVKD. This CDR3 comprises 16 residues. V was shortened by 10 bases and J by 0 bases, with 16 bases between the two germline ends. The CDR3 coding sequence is TGTGCCACCTCCTTCGGGCGCGGCTCCTATAATTCACCCCTCCACTTT. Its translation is CATSFGRGSYNSPLHF.

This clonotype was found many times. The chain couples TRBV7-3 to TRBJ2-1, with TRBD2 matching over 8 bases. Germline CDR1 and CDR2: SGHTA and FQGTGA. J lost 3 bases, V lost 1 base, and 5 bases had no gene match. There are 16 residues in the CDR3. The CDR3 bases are TGTGCCAGCAGCTTAAGGGCGGGGGGTTTCTACAATGAGCAGTTCTTC. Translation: CASSLRAGGFYNEQFF.